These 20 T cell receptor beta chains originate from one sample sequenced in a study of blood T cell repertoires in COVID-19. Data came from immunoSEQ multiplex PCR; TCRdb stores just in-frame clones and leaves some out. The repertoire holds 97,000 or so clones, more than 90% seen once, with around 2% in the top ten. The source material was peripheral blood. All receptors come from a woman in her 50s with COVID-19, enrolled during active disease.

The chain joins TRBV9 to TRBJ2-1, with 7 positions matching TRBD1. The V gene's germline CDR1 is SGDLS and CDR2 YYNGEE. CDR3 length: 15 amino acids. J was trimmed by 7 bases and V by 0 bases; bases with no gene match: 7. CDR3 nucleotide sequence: TGTGCCAGCAGCGTAGTAGGGGGCGCGGGTAATGAGCAGTTCTTC. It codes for CASSVVGGAGNEQFF.

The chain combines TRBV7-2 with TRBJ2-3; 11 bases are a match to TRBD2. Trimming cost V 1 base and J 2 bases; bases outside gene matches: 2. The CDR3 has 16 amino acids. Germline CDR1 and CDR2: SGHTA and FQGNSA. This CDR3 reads CASSLVAGGATDTQYF. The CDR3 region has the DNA TGTGCCAGCAGCTTAGTAGCGGGGGGGGCCACAGATACGCAGTATTTT.

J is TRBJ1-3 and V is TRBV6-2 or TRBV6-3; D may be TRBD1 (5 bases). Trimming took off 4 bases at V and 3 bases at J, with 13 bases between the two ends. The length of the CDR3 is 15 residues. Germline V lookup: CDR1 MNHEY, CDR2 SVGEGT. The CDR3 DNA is TGTGCCAGCAGTTCCCGGACACCCCTTGGAAACACCATATATTTT. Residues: CASSSRTPLGNTIYF.

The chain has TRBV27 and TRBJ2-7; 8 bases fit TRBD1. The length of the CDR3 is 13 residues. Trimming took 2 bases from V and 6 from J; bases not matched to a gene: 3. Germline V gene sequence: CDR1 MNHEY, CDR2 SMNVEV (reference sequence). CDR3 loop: CASSLNRGVEQYV. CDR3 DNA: TGTGCCAGCAGTTTAAACAGGGGGGTCGAGCAGTACGTC.

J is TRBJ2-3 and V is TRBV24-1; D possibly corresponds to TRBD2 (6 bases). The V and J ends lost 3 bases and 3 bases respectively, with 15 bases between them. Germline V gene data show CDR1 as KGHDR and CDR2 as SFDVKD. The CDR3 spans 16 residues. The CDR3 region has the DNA TGTGCCACCAGTGATAGGACTACCCAGACTACAGATACGCAGTATTTT. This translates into CATSDRTTQTTDTQYF.

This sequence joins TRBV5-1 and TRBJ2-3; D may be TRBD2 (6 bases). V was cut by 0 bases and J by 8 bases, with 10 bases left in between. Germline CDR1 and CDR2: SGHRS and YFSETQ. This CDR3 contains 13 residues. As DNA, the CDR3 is TGCGCCAGCAGCTTGGCCATCGGGGGTACGCAGTATTTT. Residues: CASSLAIGGTQYF. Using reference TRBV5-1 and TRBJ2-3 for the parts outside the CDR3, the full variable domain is KAGVTQTPRYLIKTRGQQVTLSCSPISGHRSVSWYQQTPGQGLQFLFEYFSETQRNKGNFPGRFSGRQFSNSRSEMNVSTLELGDSALYLCASSLAIGGTQYFGPGTRLTVL.

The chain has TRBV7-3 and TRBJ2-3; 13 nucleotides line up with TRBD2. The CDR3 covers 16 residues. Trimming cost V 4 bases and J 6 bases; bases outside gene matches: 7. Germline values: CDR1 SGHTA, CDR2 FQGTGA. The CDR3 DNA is TGTGCCAGCAGCTCCGGGACTAGCGGGGCGGTGGATACGCAGTATTTT. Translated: CASSSGTSGAVDTQYF.

CDR3 sequence (DNA): TGTGCCAGCGAAGGGGGCGGTGATACGCAGTATTTT. Its protein product is CASEGGGDTQYF. V and J are TRBV13 and TRBJ2-3, with 7 positions matching TRBD1. Per the germline V gene, CDR1 is PRHDT and CDR2 is FYEKMQ (reference sequence). The CDR3 loop spans 12 amino acids. The V segment lost 8 bases and the J segment 6 bases; nucleotides outside the gene matches: 5.

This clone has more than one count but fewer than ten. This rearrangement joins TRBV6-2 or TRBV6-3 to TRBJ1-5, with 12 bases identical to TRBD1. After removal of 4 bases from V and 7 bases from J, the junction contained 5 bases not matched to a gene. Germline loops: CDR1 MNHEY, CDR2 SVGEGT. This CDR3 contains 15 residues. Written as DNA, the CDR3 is TGTGCCAGCAGTTCCCCAGGGACAGGGGGCCAGCCCCAGCATTTT. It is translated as CASSSPGTGGQPQHF.

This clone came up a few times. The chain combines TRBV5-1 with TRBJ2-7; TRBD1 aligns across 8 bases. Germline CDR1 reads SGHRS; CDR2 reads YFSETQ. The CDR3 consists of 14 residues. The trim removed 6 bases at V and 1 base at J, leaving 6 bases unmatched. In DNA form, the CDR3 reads TGCGCCAGCAAAGGACAGGGCGGATCCTACGAGCAGTACTTC. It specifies CASKGQGGSYEQYF.

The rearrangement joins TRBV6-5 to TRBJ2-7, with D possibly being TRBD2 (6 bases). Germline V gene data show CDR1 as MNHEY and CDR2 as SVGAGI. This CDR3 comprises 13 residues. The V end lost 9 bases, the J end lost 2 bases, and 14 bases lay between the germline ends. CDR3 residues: CASGGWPTYEQYF. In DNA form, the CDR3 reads TGTGCCAGTGGGGGGTGGCCAACCTACGAGCAGTACTTC.

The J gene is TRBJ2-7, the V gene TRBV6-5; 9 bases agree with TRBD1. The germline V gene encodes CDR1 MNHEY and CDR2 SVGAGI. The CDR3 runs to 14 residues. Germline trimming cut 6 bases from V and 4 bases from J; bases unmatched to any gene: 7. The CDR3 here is CASRAGTGLYEQYV. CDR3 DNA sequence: TGTGCCAGCAGGGCCGGGACAGGGCTTTACGAGCAGTACGTC.

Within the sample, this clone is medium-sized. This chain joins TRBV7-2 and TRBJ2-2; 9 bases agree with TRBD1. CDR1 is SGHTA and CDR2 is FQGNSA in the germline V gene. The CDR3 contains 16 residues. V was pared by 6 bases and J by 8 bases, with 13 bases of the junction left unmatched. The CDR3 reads CASSRFRDRARGELFF. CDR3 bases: TGTGCCAGCAGTCGATTCCGGGACAGGGCCAGGGGGGAGCTGTTTTTT.

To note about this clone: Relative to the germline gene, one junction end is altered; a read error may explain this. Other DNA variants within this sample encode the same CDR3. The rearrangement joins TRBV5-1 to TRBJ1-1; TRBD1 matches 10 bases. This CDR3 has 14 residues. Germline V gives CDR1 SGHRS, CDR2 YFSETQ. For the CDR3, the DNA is TGCGCCAGCAGATCGGGACAGGGGAGGACTGAAGCTTTTTTT. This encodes CASRSGQGRTEAFF. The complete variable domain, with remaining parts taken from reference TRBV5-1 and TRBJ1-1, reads KAGVTQTPRYLIKTRGQQVTLSCSPISGHRSVSWYQQTPGQGLQFLFEYFSETQRNKGNFPGRFSGRQFSNSRSEMNVSTLELGDSALYLCASRSGQGRTEAFFGQGTRLTVV.

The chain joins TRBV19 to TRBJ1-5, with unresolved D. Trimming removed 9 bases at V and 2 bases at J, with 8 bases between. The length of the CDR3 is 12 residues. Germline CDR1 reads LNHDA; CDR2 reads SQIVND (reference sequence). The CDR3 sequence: CASGLGNQPQHF. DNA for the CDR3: TGTGCCAGCGGACTTGGCAATCAGCCCCAGCATTTT.

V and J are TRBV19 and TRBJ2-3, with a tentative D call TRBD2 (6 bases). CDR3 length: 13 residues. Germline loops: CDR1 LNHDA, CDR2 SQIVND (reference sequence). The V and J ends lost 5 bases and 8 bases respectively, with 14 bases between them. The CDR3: CASSPPGVGTQYF. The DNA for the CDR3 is TGTGCCAGTAGTCCCCCGGGGGTGGGTACGCAGTATTTT.

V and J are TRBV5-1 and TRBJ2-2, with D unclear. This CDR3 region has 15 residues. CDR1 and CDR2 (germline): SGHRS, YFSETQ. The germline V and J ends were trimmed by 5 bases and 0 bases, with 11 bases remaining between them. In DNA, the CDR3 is TGCGCCAGCAGAATTGAGCCGACGAACACCGGGGAGCTGTTTTTT. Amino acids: CASRIEPTNTGELFF.

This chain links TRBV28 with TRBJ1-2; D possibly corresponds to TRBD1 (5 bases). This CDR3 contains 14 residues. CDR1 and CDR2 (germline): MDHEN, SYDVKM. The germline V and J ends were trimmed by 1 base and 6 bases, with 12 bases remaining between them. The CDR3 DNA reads TGTGCCAGCAGTTTATTCGACACCAGGGATGGCTACACCTTC. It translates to CASSLFDTRDGYTF.

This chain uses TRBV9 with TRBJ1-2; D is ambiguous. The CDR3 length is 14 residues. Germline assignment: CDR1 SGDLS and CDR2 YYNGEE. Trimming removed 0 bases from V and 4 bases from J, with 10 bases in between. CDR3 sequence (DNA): TGTGCCAGCAGCGTAGGAGGAGAGGGCTATGGCTACACCTTC. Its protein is CASSVGGEGYGYTF.

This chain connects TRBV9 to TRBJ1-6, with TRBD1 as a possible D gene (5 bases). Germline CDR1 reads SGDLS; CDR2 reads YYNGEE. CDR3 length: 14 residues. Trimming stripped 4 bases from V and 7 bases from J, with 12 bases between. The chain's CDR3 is CASSSRRTNSPLHF. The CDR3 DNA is TGTGCCAGCAGCTCACGACGGACAAATTCACCCCTCCACTTT.